The 32 T cell receptor beta chains listed next were all sequenced from one sample in a study of identical twins. TCRdb recomputed calls from the 5' RACE reads with MiXCR, one row per CDR3 protein. The top ten hold less than 0.35% of the sample, which has 1.5 million to 2 million distinct CDR3 sequences, about 30% seen once. Sequencing input: cord blood. The receptors derive from a newborn girl in good health.

This sequence joins TRBV5-1 and TRBJ2-2; D not certain. The CDR3 has 15 amino acids. Germline V gives CDR1 SGHRS, CDR2 YFSETQ. V was pared by 4 bases and J by 0 bases, with 10 bases between. The CDR3 DNA is TGCGCCAGCAGCCCCCTAGTCCCGAACACCGGGGAGCTGTTTTTT. Amino acid sequence: CASSPLVPNTGELFF. Using reference TRBV5-1 and TRBJ2-2 for the parts outside the CDR3, the full variable domain is KAGVTQTPRYLIKTRGQQVTLSCSPISGHRSVSWYQQTPGQGLQFLFEYFSETQRNKGNFPGRFSGRQFSNSRSEMNVSTLELGDSALYLCASSPLVPNTGELFFGEGSRLTVL.

The chain is built from TRBV28 and TRBJ1-1; weak D call: TRBD1 (5 bases). The CDR3 is 11 residues long. With 5 bases removed from V and 7 bases from J, the gap between germline ends came to 8 bases. Germline loops: CDR1 MDHEN, CDR2 SYDVKM. The CDR3 sequence: CASSDRYEAFF. Here the CDR3 DNA reads TGTGCCAGCAGTGACAGATATGAAGCTTTCTTT.

CDR3 loop: CASGFGTSGTDTQYF. The CDR3 region has the DNA TGTGCTAGTGGTTTTGGGACTAGCGGAACAGATACGCAGTATTTT. V gene TRBV12-5 combines with J gene TRBJ2-3; 11 bases line up with TRBD2. Germline V lookup: CDR1 LGHNT, CDR2 FRNRAP. Unmatched junction bases numbered 2, after V lost 3 bases and J lost 3 bases. This CDR3 comprises 15 residues.

With regard to this clonotype: Because the CDR3 is missing its conserved closing phenylalanine or tryptophan, this is likely a read error. This rearrangement joins TRBV28 to TRBJ2-3; 10 bases fit TRBD2. Germline assignment: CDR1 MDHEN and CDR2 SYDVKM. The CDR3 extends over 18 amino acids. V lost 3 bases and J lost 5; bases outside the gene matches: 14. The CDR3 reads CASSFRRNLAGVGDTQYS. For the CDR3, the DNA is TGTGCCAGCAGTTTTAGGCGTAACCTAGCGGGAGTCGGAGATACGCAGTATTCT.

This clonotype was seen only a few times. This chain joins TRBV12-3 or TRBV12-4 and TRBJ2-3; 10 bases agree with TRBD2. The V and J ends lost 5 bases and 6 bases, in that order; junction bases with no gene match: 20. This CDR3 spans 19 amino acids. CDR3 sequence reads: CASSEPRLAGGPYLDTQYF. The CDR3 DNA sequence: TGTGCCAGCAGTGAACCGCGGTTAGCGGGGGGCCCCTATCTCGATACGCAGTATTTT.

The rearrangement links TRBV5-1 to TRBJ1-2; possibly TRBD1 for D (5 bases). V lost 7 bases and J 8 bases, leaving 15 bases between the germline ends. This CDR3 has 12 residues. CDR1 is SGHRS, CDR2 YFSETQ, per germline. The CDR3, as DNA: TGCGCCAGCTCCAGGGAGGCAGGGGGCTACACCTTC. Amino acid sequence: CASSREAGGYTF.

With respect to this clonotype: A read error may explain this, as a much larger clone is one base away. The chain carries TRBV11-2 and TRBJ1-2; D perhaps matches TRBD1 (5 bases). The V and J ends lost 5 bases and 0 bases respectively, with 13 bases between them. Germline lookup yields CDR1 SGHAT and CDR2 FQNNGV. The CDR3 is 15 residues long. The CDR3 here is CASSPGRGPNYGYTF. In DNA, the CDR3 is TGTGCCAGCAGCCCAGGACGGGGACCTAACTATGGCTACACCTTC.

This clonotype was observed a handful of times. The CDR3 spells CASSEVQGGGYTF. CDR3 sequence (DNA): TGTGCCAGCAGTGAAGTTCAGGGGGGTGGCTACACCTTC. This chain uses TRBV2 with TRBJ1-2, with 7 bases that match TRBD1. Germline V lookup: CDR1 SNHLY, CDR2 FYNNEI. Trimming cost V 1 base and J 7 bases; bases outside gene matches: 3. This CDR3 region has 13 residues.

This clonotype has more than one count but fewer than ten. J is TRBJ2-7 and V is TRBV12-3 or TRBV12-4; either TRBD1 or TRBD2 may fit D (5 bases each). V lost 5 bases to trimming and J lost 3 bases, with 14 bases between them. The CDR3 is 14 residues long. The CDR3 DNA is TGTGCCAGCAGTCCCGCAGGGACGGTCTACGAGCAGTACTTC. Translation: CASSPAGTVYEQYF.

The chain carries TRBV20-1 and TRBJ2-7, with 13 bases fitting TRBD2. V was clipped by 1 base and J by 0 bases; unmatched bases: 0. Germline-derived CDR1 and CDR2 are DFQATT and SNEGSKA (reference sequence). The CDR3 runs 15 residues. CDR3 DNA: TGCAGTGCTAGAGGGACTAGCGGGGGCTCCTACGAGCAGTACTTC. Translating gives CSARGTSGGSYEQYF.

This clonotype was seen only a few times. This chain uses TRBV29-1 with TRBJ2-1; 8 positions match TRBD2. The CDR3 has 15 residues. Losses at the gene ends were 5 bases for V and 6 bases for J; bases not matched to a gene: 12. CDR1 is SQVTM and CDR2 is ANQGSEA in the germline V gene. CDR3 nucleotide sequence: TGCAGCGTTTCAATAGCGGGACCGTCCCCCAATGAGCAGTTCTTC. This codes for CSVSIAGPSPNEQFF.

DNA of the CDR3: TGTGCCAGCAGCCCCACTAGGGCCCACAATGAGCAGTACTTC. Amino acids: CASSPTRAHNEQYF. The rearrangement joins TRBV12-3 or TRBV12-4 to TRBJ2-1, with D possibly matching TRBD2 (5 bases). The J call may be wrong; the DNA end is better matched by TRBJ2-7. The CDR3 covers 14 residues.

This clonotype was counted a few times. The chain employs TRBV7-2 and TRBJ2-5, with TRBD2 as a possible D gene (5 bases). Looked up from germline, CDR1 is SGHTA and CDR2 is FQGNSA. CDR3 size: 15 residues. The V gene lost 3 bases and the J gene lost 5 bases, with 16 bases spanning the gap. For the CDR3, the DNA is TGTGCCAGCAGCTTCCAACTAGTTGTCAAGGAGACCCAGTACTTC. Its protein product is CASSFQLVVKETQYF. Based on the CDR3 plus reference TRBV7-2 and TRBJ2-5, the full variable domain is GAGVSQSPSNKVTEKGKDVELRCDPISGHTALYWYRQSLGQGLEFLIYFQGNSAPDKSGLPSDRFSAERTGGSVSTLTIQRTQQEDSAVYLCASSFQLVVKETQYFGPGTRLLVL.

This clonotype was detected many times. The chain employs TRBV20-1 and TRBJ2-7; D is perhaps TRBD2 (6 bases). The CDR3 is 11 amino acids. CDR1 and CDR2 (germline): DFQATT, SNEGSKA (reference sequence). The CDR3: CSAGTLYEQYF. The CDR3 DNA is TGCAGCGCTGGGACTTTATACGAGCAGTACTTC.

This clonotype was seen more than once but under ten times. The chain links TRBV6-4 to TRBJ1-1, with TRBD1 matching over 7 bases. This CDR3 contains 15 residues. V lost 4 bases and J lost 6; bases outside the gene matches: 11. Per germline, CDR1 MRHNA and CDR2 SNTAGT. CDR3 in DNA: TGTGCCAGCAGTGGACAGGGAACTCCGCACGCTGAAGCTTTCTTT. This codes for CASSGQGTPHAEAFF.

This clonotype has just a few counts. V is TRBV7-2 and J is TRBJ1-2; D is uncertain. The CDR3 extends over 15 amino acids. V lost 5 bases and J lost 4, with 17 bases in between. Germline loops: CDR1 SGHTA, CDR2 FQGNSA. The CDR3 coding sequence is TGTGCCAGCAGCAGAGACCCGGTGTTGGGCTATGGCTACACCTTC. Protein: CASSRDPVLGYGYTF.

This clonotype was observed at least ten times. The chain is built from TRBV6-6 and TRBJ2-7; possibly TRBD2 for D (5 bases). Germline V gene sequence: CDR1 MNHNY, CDR2 SVGAGI (reference sequence). V was trimmed by 6 bases and J by 0 bases, leaving 15 bases between them. The CDR3 covers 15 residues. CDR3 sequence reads: CASRLDWTTSYEQYF. DNA for the CDR3: TGTGCCAGCAGGCTGGACTGGACCACCTCCTACGAGCAGTACTTC.

This clonotype occurred a few times. The V call is TRBV6-1, the J call TRBJ2-1; 8 positions agree with TRBD1. With 11 bases clipped from V and 3 bases from J, the junction kept 3 bases outside the gene matches. This CDR3 has 12 amino acids. Germline V gives CDR1 MNHNS, CDR2 SASEGT. CDR3 loop: CAGGQVYNEQFF. The CDR3 nucleotides are TGTGCCGGGGGACAGGTCTACAATGAGCAGTTCTTC.

The V and J genes are TRBV6-1 and TRBJ1-6, with D uncertain. V was trimmed by 4 bases and J by 9 bases, leaving 4 bases between them. Germline CDR1 is MNHNS and CDR2 is SASEGT. The CDR3 covers 11 residues. The CDR3 protein is CASSGFSPLHF. The CDR3 DNA reads TGTGCCAGCAGTGGGTTTTCACCCCTCCACTTT.

Remarks on this clonotype: This may arise from a read error, as a much more abundant clone is one base away. The chain employs TRBV2 and TRBJ2-1; D is unresolved. CDR1 and CDR2 (germline): SNHLY, FYNNEI. This CDR3 contains 10 residues. The germline V and J ends were trimmed by 6 bases and 7 bases, with 4 bases remaining between them. The CDR3 sequence is CASRKNEQFF. CDR3 coding DNA: TGTGCCAGCAGAAAGAATGAGCAGTTCTTC.

This clonotype was found a few times. This chain links TRBV28 with TRBJ2-5, with 14 bases identical to TRBD2. CDR3 length: 18 amino acids. Losses at the gene ends were 4 bases for V and 2 bases for J; bases not matched to a gene: 9. Germline CDR1 is MDHEN and CDR2 is SYDVKM. CDR3: CASSSRTSGRSWQETQYF. The CDR3 DNA reads as TGTGCCAGCAGTTCCAGGACTAGCGGGAGGTCGTGGCAAGAGACCCAGTACTTC.

In regard to this clonotype: One end of the junction varies from germline; a read error may be responsible. The gene calls are TRBV4-2 and TRBJ1-1; D gene uncertain. This CDR3 is 12 amino acids long. Germline CDR1 and CDR2: LGHNA and YNFKEQ. The CDR3 region has the DNA TGTGCCAGCAGTCAAGACAACCTAGAAGCTTTCTTT. As protein: CASSQDNLEAFF.

This chain uses TRBV29-1 with TRBJ2-1; D is possibly TRBD1 (6 bases). Germline CDR1 and CDR2: SQVTM and ANQGSEA. V was clipped by 7 bases and J by 5 bases, with 12 bases between them. This CDR3 has 12 residues. In DNA form, the CDR3 reads TGCAGCGCCCTGACAGGAAACAATGAGCAGTTCTTC. Amino acids: CSALTGNNEQFF.

The table lists this clonotype with many counts. The V and J genes are TRBV29-1 and TRBJ2-3; no clear D. Germline V gene sequence: CDR1 SQVTM, CDR2 ANQGSEA. Trimming shortened V by 3 bases and J by 0 bases, and 13 bases separated the two germline ends. This CDR3 has 15 residues. The CDR3 DNA reads as TGCAGCGTTGATTTGGCGCGCGCTAGCACAGATACGCAGTATTTT. Its translation: CSVDLARASTDTQYF.

The chain links TRBV29-1 to TRBJ1-2; a possible D gene is TRBD1 (5 bases). The germline V gene encodes CDR1 SQVTM and CDR2 ANQGSEA. This CDR3 contains 16 residues. The V and J ends lost 3 bases and 4 bases respectively, with 21 bases between them. The CDR3 region has the DNA TGCAGCGTTGATTCGAAGGCGCCGCGCGGGGGCTATGGCTACACCTTC. Its translation: CSVDSKAPRGGYGYTF.

This clonotype was recorded a few times. One end of the junction is discordant with germline, which a read error may explain. This chain connects TRBV20-1 to TRBJ1-5; D gene ambiguous. The germline V gene encodes CDR1 DFQATT and CDR2 SNEGSKA (reference sequence). This CDR3 has 12 amino acids. The CDR3 loop is CGASRRNQPQHF. CDR3 coding DNA: TGCGGTGCTAGCCGCAGGAATCAGCCCCAGCATTTT.

This sequence joins TRBV5-1 and TRBJ1-1, with unresolved D. The CDR3 sequence is 14 residues long. Trimming removed 0 bases at V and 5 bases at J, with 11 bases between. The germline V gene has CDR1 SGHRS and CDR2 YFSETQ. In DNA, the CDR3 is TGCGCCAGCAGCTTGGTAGGGAGGTGGACTGAAGCTTTCTTT. Residues: CASSLVGRWTEAFF.

V usage is TRBV2 and J usage is TRBJ2-1, with TRBD1 matching 7 bases. Per germline, CDR1 SNHLY and CDR2 FYNNEI. The CDR3 runs to 14 residues. V dropped 11 bases and J dropped 4; count of bases not matched to a gene: 11. The CDR3 DNA reads as TGTGCCGCGACAGGGCCTAGCAGTTACAATGAGCAGTTCTTC. The encoded protein is CAATGPSSYNEQFF. Filled out from reference TRBV2 and TRBJ2-1, the complete variable domain reads EPEVTQTPSHQVTQMGQEVILRCVPISNHLYFYWYRQILGQKVEFLVSFYNNEISEKSEIFDDQFSVERPDGSNFTLKIRSTKLEDSAMYFCAATGPSSYNEQFFGPGTRLTVL.

Regarding this clonotype: An end of the junction does not agree with germline; a read error may underlie this. The chain employs TRBV20-1 and TRBJ1-6; the D gene is possibly TRBD1 (5 bases). CDR3 size: 16 residues. Germline assignment: CDR1 DFQATT and CDR2 SNEGSKA (reference sequence). The DNA for the CDR3 is TGCAGTGCTAGAGTATCAGGGAGCTCCCATAATTCACCCCTCCACTTT. The encoded protein is CSARVSGSSHNSPLHF.

In its sample, this clonotype was seen once. One junction end does not reproduce the germline sequence, and a read error may be involved. The rearrangement joins TRBV7-9 to TRBJ2-1; TRBD1 aligns across 10 bases. This CDR3 region has 13 residues. CDR1 is SEHNR and CDR2 is FQNEAQ in the germline V gene (reference sequence). In nucleotides, the CDR3 is TGTGCCAGCAGCTTGACAGGGGGCAATGGGCAGTTCTTC. It yields the protein CASSLTGGNGQFF.

This clonotype has a handful of counts. CDR3 DNA sequence: TGTGCCAGCAGCTTAGTCTCCGGGACAGGGGGCGGTGAGCAGTTCTTC. Amino acid sequence: CASSLVSGTGGGEQFF. The chain links TRBV7-6 to TRBJ2-1; TRBD1 agrees at 12 bases. V lost 1 base and J lost 9; bases outside the gene matches: 7. The germline V gene has CDR1 SGHVS and CDR2 FNYEAQ. The CDR3 is 16 residues long.

This clonotype showed up many times. J is TRBJ2-3 and V is TRBV10-3; TRBD2 matches 7 bases. CDR1 and CDR2 (germline): ENHRY, SYGVKD. The junction had 6 bases not matched to a gene; V was cut back by 3 bases and J by 0 bases. The CDR3 is 16 amino acids. CDR3 sequence (DNA): TGTGCCATCAGTGATACGCTAGCGGCTAGCACAGATACGCAGTATTTT. Translation: CAISDTLAASTDTQYF.